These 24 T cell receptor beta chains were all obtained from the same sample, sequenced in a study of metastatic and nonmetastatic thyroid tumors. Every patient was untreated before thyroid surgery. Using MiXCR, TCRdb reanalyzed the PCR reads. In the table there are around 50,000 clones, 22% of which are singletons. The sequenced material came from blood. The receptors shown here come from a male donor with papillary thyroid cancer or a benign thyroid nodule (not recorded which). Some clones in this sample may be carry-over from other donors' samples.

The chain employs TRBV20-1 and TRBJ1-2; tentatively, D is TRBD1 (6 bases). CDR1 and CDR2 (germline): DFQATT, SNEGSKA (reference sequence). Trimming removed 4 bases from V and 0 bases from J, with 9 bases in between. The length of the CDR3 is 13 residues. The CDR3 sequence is CSAKGGTNYGYTF. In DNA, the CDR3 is TGCAGTGCTAAGGGGGGGACTAACTATGGCTACACCTTC.

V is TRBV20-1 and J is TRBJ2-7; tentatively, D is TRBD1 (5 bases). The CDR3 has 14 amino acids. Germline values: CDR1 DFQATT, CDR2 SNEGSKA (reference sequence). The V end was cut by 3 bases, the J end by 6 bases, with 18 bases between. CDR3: CSASAGSASFEQYF. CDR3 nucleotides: TGCAGTGCTAGCGCAGGGTCGGCCTCTTTCGAGCAGTACTTC.

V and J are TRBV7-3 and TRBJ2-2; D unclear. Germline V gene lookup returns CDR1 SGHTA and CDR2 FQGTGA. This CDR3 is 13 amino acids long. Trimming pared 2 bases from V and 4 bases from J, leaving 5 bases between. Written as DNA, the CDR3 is TGTGCCAGCAGCTTAGAGAGCACCGGGGAGCTGTTTTTT. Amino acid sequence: CASSLESTGELFF. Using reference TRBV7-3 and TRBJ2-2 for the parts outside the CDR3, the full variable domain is GAGVSQTPSNKVTEKGKYVELRCDPISGHTALYWYRQSLGQGPEFLIYFQGTGAADDSGLPNDRFFAVRPEGSVSTLKIQRTERGDSAVYLCASSLESTGELFFGEGSRLTVL.

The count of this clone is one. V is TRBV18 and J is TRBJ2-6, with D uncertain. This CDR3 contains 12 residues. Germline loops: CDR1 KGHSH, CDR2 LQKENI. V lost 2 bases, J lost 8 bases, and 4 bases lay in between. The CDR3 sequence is CASSPGSNVLTF. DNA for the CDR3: TGTGCCAGCTCACCAGGGTCCAACGTCCTGACTTTC.

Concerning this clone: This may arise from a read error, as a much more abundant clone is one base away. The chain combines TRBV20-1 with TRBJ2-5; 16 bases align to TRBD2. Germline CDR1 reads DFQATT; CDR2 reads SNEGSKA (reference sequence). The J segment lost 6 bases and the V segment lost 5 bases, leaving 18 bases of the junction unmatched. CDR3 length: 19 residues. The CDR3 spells CSASGHGGLAGGPGKTQYF. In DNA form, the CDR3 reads TGCAGTGCTTCGGGACATGGGGGACTAGCGGGAGGGCCTGGGAAGACCCAGTACTTC.

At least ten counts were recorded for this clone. CDR3 amino acids: CASSWGQGSQPQHF. In DNA form, the CDR3 reads TGTGCCAGCAGTTGGGGACAGGGAAGTCAGCCCCAGCATTTT. The gene calls are TRBV6-1 and TRBJ1-5; 9 bases align to TRBD1. The CDR3 has 14 amino acids. The ends lost 5 bases at V and 6 bases at J; junction bases unmatched: 5. Germline V gene lookup returns CDR1 MNHNS and CDR2 SASEGT.

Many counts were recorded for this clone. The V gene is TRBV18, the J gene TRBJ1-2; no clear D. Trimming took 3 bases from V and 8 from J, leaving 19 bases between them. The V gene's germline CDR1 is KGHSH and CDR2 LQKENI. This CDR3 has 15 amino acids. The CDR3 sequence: CASSPPERPLEGYTF. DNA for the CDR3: TGTGCCAGCTCACCGCCGGAAAGGCCCCTGGAGGGCTACACCTTC.

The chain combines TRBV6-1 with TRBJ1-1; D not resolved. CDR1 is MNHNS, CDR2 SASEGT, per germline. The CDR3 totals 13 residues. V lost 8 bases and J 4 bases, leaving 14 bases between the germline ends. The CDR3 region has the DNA TGTGCCAGCTGCCCTGGACGGGGCACTGAAGCTTTCTTT. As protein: CASCPGRGTEAFF.

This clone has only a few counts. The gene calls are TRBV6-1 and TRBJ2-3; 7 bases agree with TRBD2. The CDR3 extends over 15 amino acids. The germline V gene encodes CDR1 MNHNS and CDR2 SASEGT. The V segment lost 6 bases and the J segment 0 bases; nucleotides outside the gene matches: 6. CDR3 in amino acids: CASRRSGISTDTQYF. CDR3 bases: TGTGCCAGCAGGCGGAGCGGGATTAGCACAGATACGCAGTATTTT.

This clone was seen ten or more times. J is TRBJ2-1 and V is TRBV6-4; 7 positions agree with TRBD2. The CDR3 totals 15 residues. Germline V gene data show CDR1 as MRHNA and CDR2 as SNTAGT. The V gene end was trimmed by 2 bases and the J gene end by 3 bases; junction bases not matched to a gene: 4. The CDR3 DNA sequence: TGTGCCAGCAGTGACGAGGCTAGCGGCTACAATGAGCAGTTCTTC. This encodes CASSDEASGYNEQFF.

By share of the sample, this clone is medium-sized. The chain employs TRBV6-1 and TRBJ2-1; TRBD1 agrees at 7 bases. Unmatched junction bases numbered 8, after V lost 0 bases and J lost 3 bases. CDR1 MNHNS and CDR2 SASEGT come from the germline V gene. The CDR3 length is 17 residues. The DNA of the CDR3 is TGTGCCAGCAGTGAAGCGCATCGGACAGGAGACTACAATGAGCAGTTCTTC. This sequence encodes CASSEAHRTGDYNEQFF.

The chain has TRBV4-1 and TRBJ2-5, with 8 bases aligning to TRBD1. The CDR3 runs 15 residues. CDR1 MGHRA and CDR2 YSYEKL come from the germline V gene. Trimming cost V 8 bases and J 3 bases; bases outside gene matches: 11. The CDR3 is CASAQTGADKETQYF. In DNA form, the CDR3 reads TGCGCCAGCGCCCAGACAGGGGCGGATAAAGAGACCCAGTACTTC.

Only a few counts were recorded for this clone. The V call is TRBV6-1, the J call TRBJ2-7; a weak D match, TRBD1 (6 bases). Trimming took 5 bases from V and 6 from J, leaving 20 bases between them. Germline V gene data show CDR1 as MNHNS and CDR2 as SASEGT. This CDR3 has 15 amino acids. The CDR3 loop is CASSPPRGGSVEQYF. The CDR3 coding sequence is TGTGCCAGCAGTCCACCCCGAGGGGGATCGGTCGAGCAGTACTTC.

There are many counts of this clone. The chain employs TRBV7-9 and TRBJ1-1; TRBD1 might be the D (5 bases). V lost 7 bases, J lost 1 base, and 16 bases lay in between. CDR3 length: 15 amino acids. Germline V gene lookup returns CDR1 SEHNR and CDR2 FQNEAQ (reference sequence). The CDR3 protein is CASTPPGPRNTEAFF. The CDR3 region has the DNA TGTGCCAGCACCCCCCCGGGACCGAGGAACACTGAAGCTTTCTTT.

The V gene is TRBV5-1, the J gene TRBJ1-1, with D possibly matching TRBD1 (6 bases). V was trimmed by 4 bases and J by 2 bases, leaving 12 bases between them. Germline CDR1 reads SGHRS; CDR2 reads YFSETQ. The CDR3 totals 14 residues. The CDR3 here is CASSQQQGNTEAFF. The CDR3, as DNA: TGCGCCAGCAGCCAACAACAGGGAAACACTGAAGCTTTCTTT.

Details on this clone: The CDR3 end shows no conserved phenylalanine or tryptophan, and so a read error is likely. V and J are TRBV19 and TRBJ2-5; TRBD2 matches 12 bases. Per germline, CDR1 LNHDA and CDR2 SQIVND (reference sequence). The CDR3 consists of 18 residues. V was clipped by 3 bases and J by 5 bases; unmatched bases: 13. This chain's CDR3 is CASSMGGSSGGARETQYS. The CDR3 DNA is TGTGCCAGTAGTATGGGAGGTTCTAGCGGGGGGGCTAGGGAGACCCAGTACTCC.

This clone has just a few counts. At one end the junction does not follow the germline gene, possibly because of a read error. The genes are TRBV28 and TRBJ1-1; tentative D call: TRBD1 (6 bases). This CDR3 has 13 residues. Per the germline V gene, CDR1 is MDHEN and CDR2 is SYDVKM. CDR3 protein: CASSLSFRVRGAF. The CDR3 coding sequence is TGTGCCAGCAGTTTATCCTTCCGCGTGCGGGGGGCCTTT.

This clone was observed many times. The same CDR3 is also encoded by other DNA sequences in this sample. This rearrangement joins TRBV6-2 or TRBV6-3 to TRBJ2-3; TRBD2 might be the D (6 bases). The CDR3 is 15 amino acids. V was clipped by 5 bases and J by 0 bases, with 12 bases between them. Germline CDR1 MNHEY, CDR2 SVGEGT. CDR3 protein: CASSPAGRSTDTQYF. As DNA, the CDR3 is TGTGCCAGCAGTCCCGCGGGGAGGAGCACAGATACGCAGTATTTT.

Here the CDR3 reads CAWSHTMSSYEQYF. CDR3 DNA sequence: TGTGCCTGGAGCCACACCATGAGCTCCTACGAGCAGTACTTC. The rearrangement joins TRBV30 to TRBJ2-7; D is uncertain. The V gene lost 3 bases and the J gene lost 0 bases, with 12 bases spanning the gap. Germline CDR1 reads GTSNPN; CDR2 reads SVGIG (reference sequence). CDR3 size: 14 residues.

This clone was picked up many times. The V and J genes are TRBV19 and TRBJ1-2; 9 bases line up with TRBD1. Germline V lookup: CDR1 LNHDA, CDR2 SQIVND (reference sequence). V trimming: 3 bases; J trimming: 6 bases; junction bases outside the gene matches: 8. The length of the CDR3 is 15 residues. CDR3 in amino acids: CASSMGTGILDGYTF. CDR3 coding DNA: TGTGCCAGTAGTATGGGGACAGGGATACTGGATGGCTACACCTTC.

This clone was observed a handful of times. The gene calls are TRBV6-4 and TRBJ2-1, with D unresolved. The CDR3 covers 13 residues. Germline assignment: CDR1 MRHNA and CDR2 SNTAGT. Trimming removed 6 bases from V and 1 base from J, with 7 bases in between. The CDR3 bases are TGTGCCAGCAGGAGGATGTCCTACAATGAGCAGTTCTTC. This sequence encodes CASRRMSYNEQFF.

The CDR3 DNA is TGTGCCTGGAGTAAGCAGGGGGGCCAGCCCCAGCATTTT. It specifies CAWSKQGGQPQHF. The rearrangement links TRBV30 to TRBJ1-5, with 7 bases lining up with TRBD1. CDR3 length: 13 residues. CDR1 and CDR2 from the germline V gene are GTSNPN and SVGIG (reference sequence). The trim removed 2 bases at V and 7 bases at J, leaving 5 bases unmatched. Together with reference TRBV30 and TRBJ1-5, the CDR3 gives the full variable domain: SQTIHQWPATLVQPVGSPLSLECTVEGTSNPNLYWYRQAAGRGLQLLFYSVGIGQISSEVPQNLSASRPQDRQFILSSKKLLLSDSGFYLCAWSKQGGQPQHFGDGTRLSIL.

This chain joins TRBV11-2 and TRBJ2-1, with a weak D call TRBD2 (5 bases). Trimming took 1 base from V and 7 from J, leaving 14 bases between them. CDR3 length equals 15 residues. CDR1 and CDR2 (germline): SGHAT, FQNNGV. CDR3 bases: TGTGCCAGCAGCTTAGGATCTAGCAGGACTAATGAGCAGTTCTTC. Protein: CASSLGSSRTNEQFF.

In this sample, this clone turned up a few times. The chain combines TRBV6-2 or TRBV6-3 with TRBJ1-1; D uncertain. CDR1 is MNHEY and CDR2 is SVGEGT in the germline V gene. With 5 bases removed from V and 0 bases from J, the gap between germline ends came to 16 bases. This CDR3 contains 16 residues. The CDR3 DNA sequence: TGTGCCAGCAGTACCCTGGACGTCCTACTGAACACTGAAGCTTTCTTT. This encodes CASSTLDVLLNTEAFF.